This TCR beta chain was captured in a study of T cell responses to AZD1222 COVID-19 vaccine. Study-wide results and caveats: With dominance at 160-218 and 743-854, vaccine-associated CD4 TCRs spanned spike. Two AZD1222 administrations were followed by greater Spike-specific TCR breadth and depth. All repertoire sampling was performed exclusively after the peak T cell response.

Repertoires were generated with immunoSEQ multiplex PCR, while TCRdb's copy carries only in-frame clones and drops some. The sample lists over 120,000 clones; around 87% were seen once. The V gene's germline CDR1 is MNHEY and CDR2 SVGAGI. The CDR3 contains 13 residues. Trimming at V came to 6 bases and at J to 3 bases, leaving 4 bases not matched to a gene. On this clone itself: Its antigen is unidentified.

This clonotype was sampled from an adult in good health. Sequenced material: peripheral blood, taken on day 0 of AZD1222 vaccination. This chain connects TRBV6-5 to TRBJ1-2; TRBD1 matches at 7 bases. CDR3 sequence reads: CASRAGGDYGYTF. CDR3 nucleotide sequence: TGTGCCAGCAGGGCAGGGGGGGACTATGGCTACACCTTC.